These T cell receptor beta chains were read from a single sample in a study of graft-versus-host responses after intestinal transplantation. Their target antigens are unknown. The protocol was immunoSEQ multiplex PCR, while the TCRdb copy is restricted to in-frame clones and leaves out a portion. The sample has around 50,000 clones, roughly 83% seen once. Sample: unstimulated CD4+ T cells sorted from spleen or lymph node cells, taken before transplant. These receptors all stem from a human donor who was the organ donor for an intestinal transplant. CDR3s include the opening cysteine and the closing phenylalanine or tryptophan. Fields, in order: D gene, clone size, CDR3 length, V gene, CDR3 protein. D genes are given only for firm matches. Clone size is given for some rows only: seen once, a few or many times, or a class if the clone is expanded.

TRBD2	.	15	TRBV19	CASSLWTSGENEQFF
.	.	15	TRBV18	CASSLGQSKNTEAFF
.	.	17	TRBV25-1	CASSAAGPTTSGNTIYF
.	.	15	TRBV5-1	CASSLWGSPQETQYF
TRBD2	.	16	TRBV5-4	CASSSRLAGVTGELFF
.	once	14	TRBV7-2	CASSLGPKNTEAFF
.	.	14	TRBV11-2	CASSSSPGRTEAFF
.	.	14	TRBV7-8	CASSLAIGASEQYF
.	.	15	TRBV5-1	CASSLGGTSTYEQYF
.	.	13	TRBV4-1	CASSQDPDQPQHF
.	.	16	TRBV10-1	CAKTPTPTENSYEQYF
.	.	13	TRBV27	CASADYSQETQYF
TRBD2	.	15	TRBV10-3	CAISRLAGGTGELFF
TRBD1	.	19	TRBV7-8	CASSLAPTGPLVREDTIYF
.	.	14	TRBV11-2	CASSNAGAYNEQFF
TRBD2	.	16	TRBV7-6	CASSLGAGGSTDTQYF
.	.	16	TRBV5-1	CASSLDGRATNYGYTF
TRBD2	.	17	TRBV5-1	CASSLVQSSGRAGELFF
.	.	17	TRBV7-6	CASSPASGPSSYNEQFF
.	.	15	TRBV5-1	CASSLAPGYLHGYTF
TRBD1	few	13	TRBV7-2	CASSLDRGETQYF
.	.	13	TRBV25-1	CASQRDLGFEQYF
TRBD1	.	16	TRBV5-6	CASSLASTGRSYEQYF
.	.	15	TRBV7-2	CASSLAGLSTDTQYF
.	once	12	TRBV12-5	CASGLVRDEQFF
.	once	16	TRBV19	CASSIDPRGGNQPQHF
.	.	14	TRBV23-1	CASSQSVQGYEQYF
.	.	14	TRBV7-6	CASSLSHSNQPQHF
TRBD1	few	15	TRBV6-1	CASSEPGTVSEKLFF
.	.	16	TRBV2	CASRVTRVSSYNEQFF
TRBD1	.	14	TRBV19	CASSRQGKGYEQYF
TRBD2	.	16	TRBV12-5	CASGLVLAGGANEQFF
TRBD2	.	15	TRBV7-9	CASSLGGGNQETQYF
.	few	16	TRBV4-1	CASSQDRGLGQETQYF
TRBD1	.	14	TRBV10-3	CAIRGGQGNTEAFF
.	.	15	TRBV6-4	CASSRMGGSTDTQYF
.	.	12	TRBV2	CASSAGAETQYF
.	few	14	TRBV6-5	CASSYSHSGNTIYF
TRBD1	.	15	TRBV4-1	CASSRDRDGKETQYF
TRBD1	.	15	TRBV11-3	CASSFTGQGPYEQYF
TRBD2	once	17	TRBV7-2	CASSSPGLAGVDNEQFF
.	.	15	TRBV30	CAWSVLGGRTGELFF
.	once	12	TRBV2	CASGRVRETQYF
.	.	11	TRBV5-4	CASSRNTEAFF
.	few	13	TRBV14	CASSQDLVGEQYF
.	.	11	TRBV10-3	CAISESDEQYF
.	.	13	TRBV30	CAWRRRGGTEAFF
.	.	14	TRBV18	CASSPGGSYNEQFF
.	.	17	TRBV19	CASSSGSYDFFGNGYTF
.	.	13	TRBV12-5	CASGLGANTEAFF
.	.	15	TRBV7-2	CASSLVVASGNTIYF
TRBD1	.	15	TRBV10-3	CAISGGQGSRYEQYF
TRBD2	.	16	TRBV4-3	CASSQAGTSVGHEQYF
TRBD2	.	17	TRBV7-6	CASSVWIGAGASYEQYF
TRBD2	.	16	TRBV5-1	CASSFPGTSGGNEQFF
.	.	16	TRBV6-6	CASRKRPGMYKSPLHF
.	.	11	TRBV7-9	CASRPYTEAFF
TRBD2	.	15	TRBV5-4	CASSSWTSGGSEQFF
.	.	12	TRBV6-1	CASSEHTGELFF